This TCR beta chain was found in a study of identifying expanded T cells in peripheral blood. Whole-study findings and limits: Variance in clone template counts between approximately 2-week samples significantly increased with total template count across all healthy donors. Over around two and four weeks, about 15 and 19 clones changed, versus around 1.2 between replicates.

The method was immunoSEQ multiplex PCR; TCRdb's version includes in-frame clones alone and lacks a portion of them. The sample gives about 85,000 clones, about nine tenths of which show up once; approximately 2.8% is in the top ten. The sample holds one count of this clone. Its antigen remains unidentified. During the collection period, no donor immune events like infections were recorded. Between the trimmed V and J ends, which lost 3 bases and 4 bases, there was a span of 13 bases. Germline CDR1 reads LNHDA; CDR2 reads SQIVND (reference sequence). CDR3 length: 15 residues. V usage is TRBV19 and J usage is TRBJ1-3; D may be TRBD1 (5 bases). The source is a person aged 18-69 years in good health. Sample: blood. Here the CDR3 DNA reads TGTGCCAGTAGTATCGCCGGGGCAGGAGGAAACACCATATATTTT. This sequence encodes CASSIAGAGGNTIYF.